Each of the 18 T cell receptor beta chains below was sequenced from the same sample in a study of graft-versus-host responses after intestinal transplantation. Antigens of these TCRs are unknown. The method was immunoSEQ multiplex PCR; TCRdb's version includes in-frame clones alone and lacks a portion of them. In the table there are roughly 96,000 clones, roughly 91% of which are singletons. This specimen consisted of unstimulated CD8+ T cells sorted from spleen or lymph node cells, obtained before intestinal transplant. The receptors were gathered from a human donor who received an intestinal transplant.

This rearrangement joins TRBV7-9 to TRBJ2-1, with a weak D call TRBD1 (7 bases). CDR3 length: 16 residues. Germline V CDR1 and CDR2: SEHNR, FQNEAQ (reference sequence). Between the trimmed V and J ends, which lost 5 bases and 3 bases, there was a span of 17 bases. CDR3 sequence (DNA): TGTGCCAGCAGCCCAGGGGGGCGGGGACTCTACAATGAGCAGTTCTTC. Translated, it gives CASSPGGRGLYNEQFF.

V and J are TRBV14 and TRBJ1-2, with D possibly being TRBD1 (6 bases). The germline V gene has CDR1 SGHDN and CDR2 FVKESK. V lost 4 bases and J lost 3, with 15 bases in between. CDR3 length: 15 amino acids. CDR3 amino acids: CASSRLTGSDYGYTF. The CDR3, as DNA: TGTGCCAGCAGCCGTCTTACAGGGAGCGACTATGGCTACACCTTC.

The genes are TRBV27 and TRBJ2-2; a weak D match, TRBD2 (6 bases). V lost 4 bases and J lost 3, with 12 bases in between. The CDR3 totals 15 residues. CDR1 and CDR2 from the germline V gene are MNHEY and SMNVEV (reference sequence). The chain's CDR3 is CASSSPWEDTGELFF. CDR3 in DNA: TGTGCCAGCAGTTCCCCGTGGGAGGACACCGGGGAGCTGTTTTTT.

This rearrangement joins TRBV30 to TRBJ2-2, with unresolved D. CDR3 size: 12 residues. The ends were cut back, 2 bases at V and 6 bases at J, with 7 bases in the middle. CDR1 and CDR2 (germline): GTSNPN, SVGIG (reference sequence). CDR3 nucleotides: TGTGCCTGGAGTTCTACCCCCGGGGAGCTGTTTTTT. Residues: CAWSSTPGELFF.

The J gene is TRBJ1-5, the V gene TRBV21-1. TRBV21-1 constitutes a pseudogene. The CDR3 runs 14 residues. CDR3 DNA: TGTGCCAGCAACTCTCCGGGGAATCATCAGCCCCAGCATTTT. This gives the protein CASNSPGNHQPQHF.

The J gene is TRBJ1-1, the V gene TRBV15; maybe TRBD1 (5 bases). The CDR3 extends over 15 amino acids. The V gene lost 1 base and the J gene lost 1 base, with 10 bases spanning the gap. Germline loops: CDR1 LNHNV, CDR2 YYDKDF (reference sequence). CDR3 sequence: CATSRVLRGNTEAFF. The CDR3 DNA reads TGTGCCACCAGCAGAGTATTAAGGGGGAACACTGAAGCTTTCTTT.

The chain links TRBV6-1 to TRBJ2-7; D unresolved. CDR1 is MNHNS, CDR2 SASEGT, per germline. Deletions cut 6 bases from V and 3 bases from J, with 6 bases between. The CDR3 consists of 11 residues. Here the CDR3 reads CASSVLYEQYF. CDR3 bases: TGTGCCAGCAGCGTCCTCTACGAGCAGTACTTC.

V usage is TRBV7-6 and J usage is TRBJ2-7, with TRBD1 matching 12 bases. J gave up 3 bases and V 0 bases, and 3 bases lay outside the gene matches. Germline assignment: CDR1 SGHVS and CDR2 FNYEAQ. CDR3 length equals 16 residues. CDR3 DNA sequence: TGTGCCAGCAGCTTAGCGGGACAGGGGGCATACTACGAGCAGTACTTC. Its translation: CASSLAGQGAYYEQYF.

The V call is TRBV5-8, the J call TRBJ2-1; TRBD1 aligns across 8 bases. The CDR3 has 16 residues. The ends lost 4 bases at V and 4 bases at J; junction bases unmatched: 10. Germline CDR1 SGHTS, CDR2 YDEGEE. The CDR3 reads CASSPARDRLYNEQFF. The CDR3 DNA reads as TGTGCCAGCAGCCCCGCCAGGGACAGGTTATACAATGAGCAGTTCTTC.

The rearrangement joins TRBV28 to TRBJ2-2, with TRBD2 matching 7 bases. The J segment lost 7 bases and the V segment lost 1 base, leaving 3 bases of the junction unmatched. This CDR3 spans 14 amino acids. CDR1 is MDHEN, CDR2 SYDVKM, per germline. The CDR3 region has the DNA TGTGCCAGCAGTTTATTCAGGGAGGGCGGGGAGCTGTTTTTT. Amino acids: CASSLFREGGELFF.

For the CDR3, the DNA is TGCGCCAGCAGCCAATGGGGGGGAGCGGGAGCCCACACAGATACGCAGTATTTT. Translating it yields CASSQWGGAGAHTDTQYF. The genes are TRBV4-1 and TRBJ2-3, with 8 nucleotides matching TRBD2. Germline CDR1 and CDR2: MGHRA and YSYEKL. CDR3 length equals 18 residues. The trim removed 2 bases at V and 2 bases at J, leaving 12 bases unmatched.

The genes are TRBV30 and TRBJ2-7, with 8 bases lining up with TRBD2. J lost 0 bases, V lost 3 bases, and 10 bases had no gene match. Germline assignment: CDR1 GTSNPN and CDR2 SVGIG (reference sequence). The CDR3 spans 16 residues. In nucleotides, the CDR3 is TGTGCCTGGAGCCGGGGGGGAGGACTGAGCTCCTACGAGCAGTACTTC. Translation: CAWSRGGGLSSYEQYF.

A few counts support this clone. The CDR3 DNA reads as TGCGCCAGCAGCCAAGACTATAGCAATCAGCCCCAGCATTTT. It translates to CASSQDYSNQPQHF. This rearrangement joins TRBV4-1 to TRBJ1-5; D is unclear. V was clipped by 0 bases and J by 0 bases, with 3 bases between them. CDR1 and CDR2 from the germline V gene are MGHRA and YSYEKL. The CDR3 is 14 amino acids.

This chain uses TRBV5-1 with TRBJ2-5; the match to TRBD1 covers 11 bases. The CDR3 consists of 15 residues. The germline gives CDR1 SGHRS, CDR2 YFSETQ. Trimming cost V 5 bases and J 4 bases; bases outside gene matches: 7. CDR3 sequence reads: CASSTDRGRGETQYF. The CDR3 DNA follows: TGCGCCAGCAGTACGGACAGGGGGCGCGGAGAGACCCAGTACTTC.

This rearrangement joins TRBV7-8 to TRBJ2-7, with 10 nucleotides matching TRBD1. V was pared by 2 bases and J by 6 bases, with 13 bases of the junction left unmatched. The CDR3 sequence is 17 residues long. CDR1 and CDR2 from the germline V gene are SGHVS and FQNEAQ. CDR3 nucleotides: TGTGCCAGCAGCTTAACCCTAGGGACAGGGGAGGGTGGCGAGCAGTACTTC. Its protein is CASSLTLGTGEGGEQYF.

The chain uses TRBV28 and TRBJ2-6; D not resolved. CDR1 and CDR2 from the germline V gene are MDHEN and SYDVKM. The CDR3 contains 15 residues. Trimming stripped 5 bases from V and 0 bases from J, with 8 bases between. CDR3 DNA: TGTGCCAGCAGTATTTCTTCCTCTGGGGCCAACGTCCTGACTTTC. Its protein product is CASSISSSGANVLTF.

This chain uses TRBV6-5 with TRBJ2-3; 7 bases line up with TRBD2. After removal of 4 bases from V and 6 bases from J, the junction contained 4 bases not matched to a gene. The germline CDR1 and CDR2 sequences are MNHEY and SVGAGI. This CDR3 contains 13 residues. CDR3 coding DNA: TGTGCCAGCAGTTCCCTGGGGGGGGATACGCAGTATTTT. Protein product: CASSSLGGDTQYF.

The sample holds a few counts of this clone. The rearrangement joins TRBV10-2 to TRBJ1-5; possibly TRBD1 for D (6 bases). The CDR3 is 14 amino acids. Deletions cut 4 bases from V and 3 bases from J, with 10 bases between. Germline CDR1 reads WSHSY; CDR2 reads SAAADI. As DNA, the CDR3 is TGCGCCAGCAGTGCATGGGGGCTCAATCAGCCCCAGCATTTT. This sequence encodes CASSAWGLNQPQHF.